One and the same sample provided the 25 T cell receptor beta chains below, sequenced in a study of cytomegalovirus exposure and HLA in healthy donors. This PCR relied on a set of 60 Vbeta primers and 13 Jbeta primers. Method: immunoSEQ multiplex PCR; TCRdb's copy keeps in-frame clones and lacks some. The sample includes under 200,000 clones, approximately 80% seen only once; the top ten take around 6.7%. The sample was PBMCs. The receptors were sampled from a young woman in good health and CMV-seropositive.

The chain has TRBV7-9 and TRBJ2-1; no definite D call. The CDR3 has 13 residues. The V gene's germline CDR1 is SEHNR and CDR2 FQNEAQ (reference sequence). The V end was cut by 2 bases, the J end by 4 bases, with 6 bases between. The CDR3 region has the DNA TGTGCCAGCAGCTTAAACCTATACAATGAGCAGTTCTTC. It is translated as CASSLNLYNEQFF.

V gene TRBV18 combines with J gene TRBJ1-1, with 8 bases fitting TRBD1. Per the germline V gene, CDR1 is KGHSH and CDR2 is LQKENI. The trim removed 3 bases at V and 1 base at J, leaving 4 bases unmatched. There are 15 residues in the CDR3. The CDR3 region is CASSPLTGENTEAFF. DNA of the CDR3: TGTGCCAGCTCACCTCTGACAGGGGAGAACACTGAAGCTTTCTTT. The full variable domain, with the rest looked up from reference TRBV18 and TRBJ1-1, is NAGVMQNPRHLVRRRGQEARLRCSPMKGHSHVYWYRQLPEEGLKFMVYLQKENIIDESGMPKERFSAEFPKEGPSILRIQQVVRGDSAAYFCASSPLTGENTEAFFGQGTRLTVV.

The chain employs TRBV5-1 and TRBJ1-3; 7 bases are shared with TRBD1. CDR3 length: 15 amino acids. The germline gives CDR1 SGHRS, CDR2 YFSETQ. V lost 3 bases and J lost 2; bases outside the gene matches: 5. The CDR3 nucleotides are TGCGCCAGCAGCTCGATGGGACAGCCTGGAAACACCATATATTTT. It is translated as CASSSMGQPGNTIYF.

The V and J genes are TRBV6-1 and TRBJ2-7, with TRBD2 identical over 7 bases. The CDR3 contains 15 residues. The V gene's germline CDR1 is MNHNS and CDR2 SASEGT. Trimming cost V 4 bases and J 0 bases; bases outside gene matches: 6. CDR3 sequence: CASSAAGGFSYEQYF. The CDR3 DNA follows: TGTGCCAGCAGTGCTGCCGGGGGGTTCTCCTACGAGCAGTACTTC.

J is TRBJ1-2 and V is TRBV6-5; a possible D gene is TRBD1 (5 bases). CDR1 and CDR2 from the germline V gene are MNHEY and SVGAGI. This CDR3 is 13 amino acids long. V dropped 10 bases and J dropped 3 bases, with 15 bases sitting between them. The CDR3 region has the DNA TGTGCCATCCGGAGCGACAGTTACTATGGCTACACCTTC. It yields the protein CAIRSDSYYGYTF.

CDR3 loop: CASSLTGAEAFF. The CDR3 nucleotides read TGCGCCAGCAGCCTGACAGGAGCAGAAGCTTTCTTT. The chain couples TRBV5-1 to TRBJ1-1; a weak D match, TRBD1 (6 bases). V was trimmed by 4 bases and J by 8 bases, leaving 12 bases between them. The CDR3 loop spans 12 amino acids. CDR1 is SGHRS, CDR2 YFSETQ, per germline.

The rearrangement links TRBV5-8 to TRBJ1-1; TRBD1 is a possible D gene (5 bases). CDR1 SGHTS and CDR2 YDEGEE come from the germline V gene. This CDR3 contains 16 residues. Trimming took off 3 bases at V and 4 bases at J, with 19 bases between the two ends. The CDR3 coding sequence is TGTGCCAGCAGCTCTTGGCCGGGGGGGGGTTCCACTGAAGCTTTCTTT. Its protein product is CASSSWPGGGSTEAFF.

This clone came up once. The chain has TRBV18 and TRBJ2-7, with 10 positions matching TRBD2. Trimming at V came to 2 bases and at J to 5 bases, leaving 3 bases not matched to a gene. The germline V gene encodes CDR1 KGHSH and CDR2 LQKENI. The CDR3 runs 14 residues. The CDR3 nucleotides are TGTGCCAGCTCACCAACGCTAGCGGGGGACGAGCAGTACTTC. Its protein is CASSPTLAGDEQYF. The variable domain in full, with the rest retrieved from reference TRBV18 and TRBJ2-7, is NAGVMQNPRHLVRRRGQEARLRCSPMKGHSHVYWYRQLPEEGLKFMVYLQKENIIDESGMPKERFSAEFPKEGPSILRIQQVVRGDSAAYFCASSPTLAGDEQYFGPGTRLTVT.

The rearrangement joins TRBV18 to TRBJ1-2; 12 nucleotides line up with TRBD1. The J segment lost 7 bases and the V segment lost 6 bases, leaving 9 bases of the junction unmatched. Per the germline V gene, CDR1 is KGHSH and CDR2 is LQKENI. This CDR3 contains 15 residues. CDR3 residues: CASSPGTGGIFGYTF. In nucleotides, the CDR3 is TGTGCCAGCTCCCCCGGGACAGGGGGCATATTTGGCTACACCTTC.

This clone came up once. The V gene is TRBV10-1, the J gene TRBJ2-1, with 7 bases lining up with TRBD2. Trimming at V came to 0 bases and at J to 10 bases, leaving 21 bases not matched to a gene. The CDR3 extends over 19 amino acids. The germline V gene encodes CDR1 WNHNN and CDR2 SYGVQD (reference sequence). The CDR3 spells CASSESDSTSTWEGAEQFF. CDR3 DNA: TGCGCCAGCAGTGAGTCTGACAGCACTAGCACCTGGGAGGGTGCGGAGCAGTTCTTC.

CDR3 sequence (DNA): TGTGCCAGCAGCTTAGAGACGGGGGACGACACCATATATTTT. Residues: CASSLETGDDTIYF. The rearrangement joins TRBV7-2 to TRBJ1-3; tentatively, D is TRBD1 (5 bases). CDR3 length equals 14 residues. V lost 1 base and J 8 bases, leaving 12 bases between the germline ends. Germline CDR1 reads SGHTA; CDR2 reads FQGNSA. Full variable domain (missing parts from reference TRBV7-2 and TRBJ1-3): GAGVSQSPSNKVTEKGKDVELRCDPISGHTALYWYRQSLGQGLEFLIYFQGNSAPDKSGLPSDRFSAERTGGSVSTLTIQRTQQEDSAVYLCASSLETGDDTIYFGEGSWLTVV.

V is TRBV27 and J is TRBJ1-1; 7 bases align to TRBD1. The CDR3 has 14 amino acids. After removal of 6 bases from V and 5 bases from J, the junction contained 9 bases not matched to a gene. Germline lookup yields CDR1 MNHEY and CDR2 SMNVEV (reference sequence). The CDR3, as DNA: TGTGCCAGCAGACGACAGGGTTTTAATACTGAAGCTTTCTTT. This encodes CASRRQGFNTEAFF.

The CDR3 region is CASSLSPGGPDTQYF. The CDR3 nucleotides are TGTGCCAGCAGTTTATCACCGGGGGGCCCAGATACGCAGTATTTT. The chain joins TRBV27 to TRBJ2-3; tentatively, D is TRBD2 (7 bases). The CDR3 sequence is 15 residues long. Germline V gene sequence: CDR1 MNHEY, CDR2 SMNVEV (reference sequence). V lost 0 bases and J lost 4, with 11 bases in between.

This chain links TRBV7-9 with TRBJ1-2, with a possible D match to TRBD1 (5 bases). The CDR3 extends over 15 amino acids. Germline values: CDR1 SEHNR, CDR2 FQNEAQ (reference sequence). V was shortened by 2 bases and J by 6 bases, with 16 bases between the two germline ends. CDR3 amino acids: CASSLSGGGTNGYTF. The CDR3 DNA is TGTGCCAGCAGCTTAAGCGGGGGGGGGACGAATGGCTACACCTTC.

The chain combines TRBV29-1 with TRBJ2-3; no firm D call. Germline assignment: CDR1 SQVTM and CDR2 ANQGSEA. The V end was cut by 7 bases, the J end by 6 bases, with 26 bases between. CDR3 length: 16 amino acids. CDR3 residues: CSASTNYLRIGDTQYF. The CDR3 bases are TGCAGCGCCTCCACCAACTATCTTCGAATTGGGGATACGCAGTATTTT.

This clone was counted only a few times. The V and J genes are TRBV4-3 and TRBJ2-1, with TRBD2 identical over 9 bases. V shed 4 bases, J shed 4 bases, and the junction held 5 bases outside the gene matches. The germline V gene has CDR1 LGHNA and CDR2 YSLEER. The CDR3 extends over 15 amino acids. The CDR3 bases are TGCGCCAGCAGCCCGGAGGCGGGGGGGTACAATGAGCAGTTCTTC. This encodes CASSPEAGGYNEQFF.

Here the CDR3 reads CASSRHSGGVLPSYNEQFF. The CDR3 region has the DNA TGTGCCAGCAGCCGCCATAGCGGGGGGGTTCTCCCATCCTACAATGAGCAGTTCTTC. The genes are TRBV14 and TRBJ2-1; 11 nucleotides agree with TRBD2. V trimming: 4 bases; J trimming: 1 base; junction bases outside the gene matches: 12. This CDR3 spans 19 amino acids. Germline V gene data show CDR1 as SGHDN and CDR2 as FVKESK.

V usage is TRBV5-6 and J usage is TRBJ1-4, with TRBD1 matching over 7 bases. Per germline, CDR1 SGHDT and CDR2 YYEEEE. The J segment lost 7 bases and the V segment lost 3 bases, leaving 12 bases of the junction unmatched. The CDR3 has 16 residues. As DNA, the CDR3 is TGTGCCAGCAGCTCCGAGACAGGGTCTTTTTCTGAAAAACTGTTTTTT. Protein: CASSSETGSFSEKLFF.

Only a few counts were recorded for this clone. The rearrangement links TRBV9 to TRBJ2-5, with a tentative D call TRBD1 (5 bases). The CDR3 consists of 14 residues. The germline gives CDR1 SGDLS, CDR2 YYNGEE. The germline V and J ends were trimmed by 0 bases and 7 bases, with 13 bases remaining between them. CDR3: CASSVDDGHWTQYF. The CDR3 nucleotides read TGTGCCAGCAGCGTAGATGACGGACATTGGACCCAGTACTTC.

This chain uses TRBV29-1 with TRBJ1-2; the D gene is possibly TRBD1 (5 bases). The CDR3 spans 12 residues. Germline CDR1 and CDR2: SQVTM and ANQGSEA. V was clipped by 4 bases and J by 3 bases, with 9 bases between them. CDR3 in DNA: TGCAGCGTTGGGGGCAGCTACTATGGCTACACCTTC. This encodes CSVGGSYYGYTF. The variable domain in full, with the rest retrieved from reference TRBV29-1 and TRBJ1-2, is SAVISQKPSRDICQRGTSLTIQCQVDSQVTMMFWYRQQPGQSLTLIATANQGSEATYESGFVIDKFPISRPNLTFSTLTVSNMSPEDSSIYLCSVGGSYYGYTFGSGTRLTVV.

This clone has a handful of counts. The chain combines TRBV11-2 with TRBJ2-7; TRBD2 aligns across 7 bases. V lost 6 bases and J lost 2; bases outside the gene matches: 10. This CDR3 is 15 amino acids long. In germline, CDR1 is SGHAT, CDR2 FQNNGV. The CDR3 loop reads CASSRGLAATYEQYF. The CDR3, as DNA: TGTGCCAGCAGTCGAGGTCTAGCGGCTACCTACGAGCAGTACTTC.

This chain uses TRBV4-2 with TRBJ2-3; 10 bases line up with TRBD2. Germline V gene data show CDR1 as LGHNA and CDR2 as YNFKEQ. J lost 3 bases, V lost 2 bases, and 2 bases had no gene match. This CDR3 is built from 15 residues. The CDR3 spells CASSQPSGGTDTQYF. In DNA form, the CDR3 reads TGTGCCAGCAGCCAACCTAGCGGGGGAACAGATACGCAGTATTTT.

The chain employs TRBV4-2 and TRBJ2-7; possible D gene TRBD2, 5 bases. Trimming pared 4 bases from V and 2 bases from J, leaving 12 bases between. CDR1 and CDR2 from the germline V gene are LGHNA and YNFKEQ. The CDR3 totals 14 residues. CDR3 nucleotides: TGTGCCAGCAGCCGAGGGATTCAAACCTACGAGCAGTACTTC. This gives the protein CASSRGIQTYEQYF.

This chain joins TRBV28 and TRBJ1-1; a weak D match, TRBD1 (5 bases). The CDR3 loop spans 15 amino acids. The V end was cut by 7 bases, the J end by 1 base, with 16 bases between. Germline V gene sequence: CDR1 MDHEN, CDR2 SYDVKM. Here the CDR3 DNA reads TGTGCCAGCAACGTAAGGAAGGGGTGGAACACTGAAGCTTTCTTT. As protein: CASNVRKGWNTEAFF.

V gene TRBV5-1 combines with J gene TRBJ2-2; TRBD1 agrees at 9 bases. There are 18 residues in the CDR3. V was pared by 0 bases and J by 4 bases, with 10 bases of the junction left unmatched. CDR1 is SGHRS, CDR2 YFSETQ, per germline. The CDR3 reads CASSLESPGQGTTGELFF. The DNA for the CDR3 is TGCGCCAGCAGCTTGGAGTCTCCGGGACAGGGCACCACCGGGGAGCTGTTTTTT.